The 12 T cell receptor beta chains presented below share a single source sample, sequenced in a study of liver allograft versus peripheral blood T cells. Study context: Transplanted livers and recipients' peripheral blood had their T cell receptor repertoires compared.

TCRdb used MiXCR to reprocess the reads, holding one entry per CDR3 protein. The sample records about 6,500 distinct CDR3 sequences, around a sixth being singletons. The receptors were sampled from a human patient who had a liver transplant. The graft donor may be the source of some T cells.

The V gene is TRBV6-6, the J gene TRBJ2-3, with TRBD2 matching over 9 bases. There are 16 residues in the CDR3. Germline V gives CDR1 MNHNY, CDR2 SVGAGI (reference sequence). The trim removed 5 bases at V and 3 bases at J, leaving 9 bases unmatched. The CDR3 spells CASSNAGLAGTDTQYF. CDR3 nucleotides: TGTGCCAGCAGTAACGCTGGTCTAGCGGGGACAGATACGCAGTATTTT.

This clonotype was found many times. The genes are TRBV6-1 and TRBJ1-1; D possibly corresponds to TRBD1 (6 bases). Trimming removed 4 bases at V and 0 bases at J, with 9 bases between. The CDR3 extends over 14 amino acids. CDR1 and CDR2 from the germline V gene are MNHNS and SASEGT. CDR3 region: CASSAHRVNTEAFF. The CDR3 bases are TGTGCCAGCAGTGCCCACAGGGTGAACACTGAAGCTTTCTTT.

The V call is TRBV20-1, the J call TRBJ2-7; 8 nucleotides align to TRBD1. The ends lost 0 bases at V and 6 bases at J; junction bases unmatched: 10. This CDR3 is 15 amino acids long. Per the germline V gene, CDR1 is DFQATT and CDR2 is SNEGSKA (reference sequence). The CDR3 DNA reads TGCAGTGCTAGAGACCTGGGAGACAGGGGACTCGAGCAGTACTTC. Protein: CSARDLGDRGLEQYF.

Here the CDR3 reads CSAWPPLGLAGTETQYF. In nucleotides, the CDR3 is TGCAGTGCCTGGCCGCCCCTCGGACTAGCGGGGACAGAGACCCAGTACTTC. The V and J genes are TRBV20-1 and TRBJ2-5; 12 positions agree with TRBD2. V was clipped by 6 bases and J by 4 bases; unmatched bases: 15. Germline lookup yields CDR1 DFQATT and CDR2 SNEGSKA (reference sequence). The CDR3 extends over 17 amino acids.

In DNA, the CDR3 is TGTGCCAGCAGTTTTTCCTATGAGCAGTTCTTC. Translating it yields CASSFSYEQFF. J is TRBJ2-1 and V is TRBV12-3 or TRBV12-4; no reliable D call. V shed 3 bases and J shed 8 bases, with 5 bases lying between them. This CDR3 spans 11 amino acids.

This chain joins TRBV5-5 and TRBJ2-2; D gene uncertain. The germline CDR1 and CDR2 sequences are SGHKS and YYEKEE (reference sequence). The V and J ends lost 3 bases and 4 bases respectively, with 7 bases between them. CDR3 length equals 13 residues. CDR3 protein: CASSSKPTGELFF. The DNA of the CDR3 is TGTGCCAGCAGCTCGAAGCCCACCGGGGAGCTGTTTTTT.

This clonotype was counted many times. This chain uses TRBV6-5 with TRBJ1-1; D possibly corresponds to TRBD1 (6 bases). V gave up 6 bases and J gave up 6 bases, with 17 bases separating them. The length of the CDR3 is 14 residues. Germline lookup yields CDR1 MNHEY and CDR2 SVGAGI. CDR3 region: CASRKGRTAPEAFF. In DNA form, the CDR3 reads TGTGCCAGCAGAAAAGGCCGGACAGCCCCTGAAGCTTTCTTT.

V and J are TRBV13 and TRBJ2-7; D not resolved. This CDR3 has 12 residues. CDR1 and CDR2 from the germline V gene are PRHDT and FYEKMQ (reference sequence). Trimming shortened V by 0 bases and J by 9 bases, and 9 bases separated the two germline ends. The CDR3 nucleotides are TGTGCCAGCAGCTTAGGCCCCGGCGGGCAGTACTTC. It encodes CASSLGPGGQYF.

Relative to its sample, this clonotype is medium-sized (0.01 to 0.1%). The gene calls are TRBV19 and TRBJ1-1, with D possibly matching TRBD1 (5 bases). V shed 3 bases and J shed 11 bases, with 19 bases lying between them. The CDR3 is made up of 14 amino acids. Germline-derived CDR1 and CDR2 are LNHDA and SQIVND (reference sequence). DNA for the CDR3: TGTGCCAGTAGTATCGAGGGGCTACAAGGTGGGGCTTTCTTT. Protein sequence: CASSIEGLQGGAFF.

The chain uses TRBV11-2 and TRBJ2-7, with no clear D. CDR1 and CDR2 from the germline V gene are SGHAT and FQNNGV. The CDR3 runs to 19 residues. With 0 bases removed from V and 3 bases from J, the gap between germline ends came to 24 bases. The CDR3 nucleotides are TGTGCCAGCAGCTTAGATGCCCGGGTGCGCCCCCAGACGCACTACGAGCAGTACTTC. Protein: CASSLDARVRPQTHYEQYF.

The chain links TRBV12-3 or TRBV12-4 to TRBJ1-5; D is ambiguous. The V end was cut by 3 bases, the J end by 7 bases, with 16 bases between. This CDR3 spans 15 amino acids. CDR3 region: CASSFGRSIRQPQHF. CDR3 sequence (DNA): TGTGCCAGCAGTTTTGGCAGGTCAATCCGACAGCCCCAGCATTTT.

This clonotype came up many times. The rearrangement joins TRBV30 to TRBJ2-7, with TRBD2 identical over 11 bases. V lost 1 base and J lost 2; bases outside the gene matches: 4. The CDR3 spans 15 residues. Germline V gene sequence: CDR1 GTSNPN, CDR2 SVGIG (reference sequence). The CDR3 is CAWSELAGGAYEQYF. CDR3 sequence (DNA): TGTGCCTGGAGTGAGCTAGCGGGGGGTGCCTACGAGCAGTACTTC.